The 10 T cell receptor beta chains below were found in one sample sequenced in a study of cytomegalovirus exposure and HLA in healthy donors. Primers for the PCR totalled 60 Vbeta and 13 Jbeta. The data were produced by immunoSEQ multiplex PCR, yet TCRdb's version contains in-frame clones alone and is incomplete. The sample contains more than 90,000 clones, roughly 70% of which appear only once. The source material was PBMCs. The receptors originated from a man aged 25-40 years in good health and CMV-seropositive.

The CDR3 DNA reads TGTGCCAGCAGCTTGAGCAGGGGGCTGGGTCAGCCCCAGCATTTT. It encodes CASSLSRGLGQPQHF. This sequence joins TRBV7-2 and TRBJ1-5, with 8 bases lining up with TRBD1. Germline V lookup: CDR1 SGHTA, CDR2 FQGNSA. This CDR3 contains 15 residues. V shed 3 bases and J 6 bases; nucleotides not matched to a gene: 7.

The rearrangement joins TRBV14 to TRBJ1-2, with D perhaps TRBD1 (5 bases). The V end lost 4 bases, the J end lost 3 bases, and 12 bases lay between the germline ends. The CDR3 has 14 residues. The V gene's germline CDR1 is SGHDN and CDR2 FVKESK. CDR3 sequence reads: CASSPPTDYYGYTF. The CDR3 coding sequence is TGTGCCAGCAGCCCCCCGACAGACTACTATGGCTACACCTTC.

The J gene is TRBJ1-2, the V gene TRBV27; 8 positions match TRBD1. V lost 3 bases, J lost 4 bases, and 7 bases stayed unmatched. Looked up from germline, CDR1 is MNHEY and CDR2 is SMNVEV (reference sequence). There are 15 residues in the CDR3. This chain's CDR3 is CASSFGQGGIYGYTF. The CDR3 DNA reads TGTGCCAGCAGTTTTGGACAGGGCGGTATCTATGGCTACACCTTC.

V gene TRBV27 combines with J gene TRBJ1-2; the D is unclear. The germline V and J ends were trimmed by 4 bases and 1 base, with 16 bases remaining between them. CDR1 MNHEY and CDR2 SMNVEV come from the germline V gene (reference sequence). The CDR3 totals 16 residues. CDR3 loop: CASSSPGGRGNYGYTF. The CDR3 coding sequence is TGTGCCAGCAGTTCCCCTGGCGGGAGAGGTAACTATGGCTACACCTTC.

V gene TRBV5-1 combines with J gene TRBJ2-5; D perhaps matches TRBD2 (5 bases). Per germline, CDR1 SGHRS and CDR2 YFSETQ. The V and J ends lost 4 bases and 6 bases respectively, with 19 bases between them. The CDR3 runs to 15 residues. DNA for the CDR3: TGCGCCAGCAGCCTACCGGACCCGAGGGTGAAGACCCAGTACTTC. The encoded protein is CASSLPDPRVKTQYF.

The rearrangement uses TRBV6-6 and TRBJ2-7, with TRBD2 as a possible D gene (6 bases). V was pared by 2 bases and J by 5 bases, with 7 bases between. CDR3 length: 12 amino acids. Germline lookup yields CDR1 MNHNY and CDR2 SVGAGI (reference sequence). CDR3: CASSYPGDEQYV. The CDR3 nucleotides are TGTGCCAGCAGTTACCCGGGGGACGAGCAGTACGTC.

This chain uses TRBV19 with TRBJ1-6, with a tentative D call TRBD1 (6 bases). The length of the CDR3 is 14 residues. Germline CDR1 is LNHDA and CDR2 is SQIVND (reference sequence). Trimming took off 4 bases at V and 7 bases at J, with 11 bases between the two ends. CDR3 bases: TGTGCCAGTAGTACCGGGACACGCAATTCACCCCTCCACTTT. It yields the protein CASSTGTRNSPLHF.

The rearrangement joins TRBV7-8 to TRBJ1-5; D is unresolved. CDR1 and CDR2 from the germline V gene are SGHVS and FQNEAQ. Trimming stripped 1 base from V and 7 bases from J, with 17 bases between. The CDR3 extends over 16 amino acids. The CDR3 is CASSLGRGFFRQPQHF. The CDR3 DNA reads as TGTGCCAGCAGCTTAGGTCGGGGATTTTTTAGACAGCCCCAGCATTTT.

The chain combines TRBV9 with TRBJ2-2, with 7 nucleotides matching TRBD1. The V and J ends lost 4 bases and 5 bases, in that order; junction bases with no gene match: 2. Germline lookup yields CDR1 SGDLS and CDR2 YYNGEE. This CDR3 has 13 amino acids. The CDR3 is CASSPRGTGELFF. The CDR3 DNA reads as TGTGCCAGCAGCCCCAGGGGGACCGGGGAGCTGTTTTTT.

This chain's CDR3 is CASSARDLANEKLFF. The DNA of the CDR3 is TGTGCCAGCAGTGCACGGGATTTAGCTAATGAAAAACTGTTTTTT. The chain uses TRBV2 and TRBJ1-4; unclear D gene. The germline V gene has CDR1 SNHLY and CDR2 FYNNEI. The CDR3 spans 15 residues. V lost 4 bases, J lost 3 bases, and 12 bases lay in between.